What follows is one T cell receptor (beta chain) and its context. What it binds is not known. This entry belongs to a study of T cell responses to AZD1222 COVID-19 vaccine. The study's findings and limits: No repertoire was sampled before or during the peak T cell response, only after it. Spike-specific TCRs gained breadth and depth after people received two AZD1222 doses.

This CDR3 has 15 residues. CDR1 and CDR2 from the germline V gene are SNHLY and FYNNEI. V lost 4 bases to trimming and J lost 0 bases, with 9 bases between them. The data were produced by immunoSEQ multiplex PCR, yet TCRdb's version contains in-frame clones alone and is incomplete. The sample lists over 150,000 clones, 92% occurring once. This receptor was obtained from an adult in good health. The gene calls are TRBV2 and TRBJ1-4; D ambiguous. The specimen was peripheral blood, collected on day 0 of MenACWY control vaccination. In nucleotides, the CDR3 is TGTGCCAGCAGTGTCGGCCTTTCAACTAATGAAAAACTGTTTTTT. It encodes CASSVGLSTNEKLFF.